A single sample gave rise to the 18 T cell receptor beta chains below, sequenced in a study of blood T cell repertoires in COVID-19. Sequencing was performed with immunoSEQ multiplex PCR; in TCRdb, only in-frame clones are kept and a portion is missing. Here the sample spans fewer than 65,000 clones, over 75% being singletons. The specimen was peripheral blood. All receptors come from a woman aged 60-75 years with COVID-19, enrolled during active disease.

This chain links TRBV10-2 with TRBJ1-2, with a tentative D call TRBD1 (6 bases). Germline V gene data show CDR1 as WSHSY and CDR2 as SAAADI. CDR3 size: 16 residues. Trimming took off 7 bases at V and 0 bases at J, with 18 bases between the two ends. CDR3: CASKDLGDIANYGYTF. The DNA for the CDR3 is TGCGCCAGCAAAGACTTAGGGGACATAGCTAACTATGGCTACACCTTC.

This sequence joins TRBV4-1 and TRBJ2-1; D remains ambiguous. The germline CDR1 and CDR2 sequences are MGHRA and YSYEKL. This CDR3 has 15 residues. V dropped 0 bases and J dropped 4 bases, with 10 bases sitting between them. The CDR3 protein is CASSQEAGTYNEQFF. In nucleotides, the CDR3 is TGCGCCAGCAGCCAAGAGGCAGGAACATACAATGAGCAGTTCTTC.

The CDR3 protein is CASSLPRDRGYGYTF. The CDR3 DNA sequence: TGTGCCAGCAGTCTACCTCGGGACAGGGGGTATGGCTACACCTTC. The chain carries TRBV28 and TRBJ1-2; TRBD1 agrees at 11 bases. The CDR3 consists of 15 residues. With 5 bases clipped from V and 5 bases from J, the junction kept 7 bases outside the gene matches. Germline V gene lookup returns CDR1 MDHEN and CDR2 SYDVKM.

The chain joins TRBV30 to TRBJ2-2, with D possibly matching TRBD1 (5 bases). V was pared by 5 bases and J by 6 bases, with 13 bases between. This CDR3 has 13 amino acids. Germline CDR1 reads GTSNPN; CDR2 reads SVGIG (reference sequence). The CDR3 coding sequence is TGTGCCTGGGCAGGGTTACTCTCCGGGGAGCTGTTTTTT. Translating it yields CAWAGLLSGELFF.

The chain carries TRBV6-6 and TRBJ1-2; TRBD1 might be the D (6 bases). The V end was cut by 2 bases, the J end by 4 bases, with 11 bases between. The CDR3 consists of 14 residues. Germline CDR1 reads MNHNY; CDR2 reads SVGAGI (reference sequence). The CDR3 here is CASSYVGTIYGYTF. CDR3 bases: TGTGCCAGCAGTTACGTAGGGACAATCTATGGCTACACCTTC.

The rearrangement joins TRBV19 to TRBJ2-1, with TRBD2 matching 10 bases. V dropped 8 bases and J dropped 3; count of bases not matched to a gene: 4. Germline CDR1 LNHDA, CDR2 SQIVND (reference sequence). The length of the CDR3 is 14 residues. The CDR3 sequence is CASSSGSVYNEQFF. In DNA, the CDR3 is TGTGCCAGTTCTAGCGGGAGTGTCTACAATGAGCAGTTCTTC.

The chain carries TRBV19 and TRBJ2-7; TRBD2 matches at 15 bases. CDR1 is LNHDA and CDR2 is SQIVND in the germline V gene (reference sequence). This CDR3 has 19 residues. V was pared by 4 bases and J by 3 bases, with 13 bases of the junction left unmatched. The CDR3 loop is CASSSSGTSGRFSLYEQYF. DNA of the CDR3: TGTGCCAGTAGTAGCTCCGGGACTAGCGGGAGGTTTTCCCTCTACGAGCAGTACTTC. Full variable domain (remainder filled in from reference TRBV19 and TRBJ2-7): DGGITQSPKYLFRKEGQNVTLSCEQNLNHDAMYWYRQDPGQGLRLIYYSQIVNDFQKGDIAEGYSVSREKKESFPLTVTSAQKNPTAFYLCASSSSGTSGRFSLYEQYFGPGTRLTVT.

This clone was seen only a few times. V gene TRBV11-3 combines with J gene TRBJ1-6, with D unclear. The V end was cut by 4 bases, the J end by 7 bases, with 11 bases between. This CDR3 comprises 14 residues. Germline V gene sequence: CDR1 SGHNT, CDR2 YENEEA. The CDR3 DNA is TGTGCCAGCAGCTACCGGACGGGAAATTCACCCCTCCACTTT. This sequence encodes CASSYRTGNSPLHF.

The V call is TRBV27, the J call TRBJ1-1; D not certain. V lost 1 base, J lost 2 bases, and 8 bases lay in between. The CDR3 runs to 14 residues. Germline V gives CDR1 MNHEY, CDR2 SMNVEV (reference sequence). CDR3 sequence: CASSLYSGNTEAFF. DNA for the CDR3: TGTGCCAGCAGTTTATACTCAGGAAACACTGAAGCTTTCTTT.

This clone came up once. The gene calls are TRBV9 and TRBJ2-7, with 10 bases fitting TRBD1. CDR1 is SGDLS, CDR2 YYNGEE, per germline. The trim removed 0 bases at V and 4 bases at J, leaving 4 bases unmatched. This CDR3 has 15 residues. This CDR3 is CASSVGTGGRYEQYF. CDR3 sequence (DNA): TGTGCCAGCAGCGTAGGGACAGGGGGTAGATACGAGCAGTACTTC.

This clone appeared a single time. This chain joins TRBV6-5 and TRBJ2-7; 8 bases line up with TRBD1. Germline CDR1 MNHEY, CDR2 SVGAGI. V was pared by 5 bases and J by 5 bases, with 2 bases of the junction left unmatched. This CDR3 region has 12 residues. The chain's CDR3 is CASSMDRDEQYF. The CDR3, as DNA: TGTGCCAGCAGTATGGACAGGGACGAGCAGTACTTC.

The CDR3 region has the DNA TGTGCCAGTAGTGCGGGACTGAACACTGAAGCTTTCTTT. Its protein product is CASSAGLNTEAFF. This sequence joins TRBV19 and TRBJ1-1; a possible D gene is TRBD1 (5 bases). CDR3 size: 13 residues. The germline V gene encodes CDR1 LNHDA and CDR2 SQIVND (reference sequence). The V end was cut by 5 bases, the J end by 0 bases, with 7 bases between.

The gene calls are TRBV5-4 and TRBJ1-4; D call uncertain. This CDR3 has 14 amino acids. Deletions cut 2 bases from V and 4 bases from J, with 9 bases between. Per the germline V gene, CDR1 is SGHNT and CDR2 is YYREEE (reference sequence). Here the CDR3 DNA reads TGTGCCAGCAGCTTTGACGGGTATAATGAAAAACTGTTTTTT. It is translated as CASSFDGYNEKLFF.

J is TRBJ1-2 and V is TRBV10-3; TRBD1 might be the D (6 bases). CDR1 and CDR2 (germline): ENHRY, SYGVKD. This CDR3 region has 13 residues. The V end lost 1 base, the J end lost 7 bases, and 10 bases lay between the germline ends. The CDR3, as DNA: TGTGCCATCAGTGAGTGGGGGCCCGGTGGCTACACCTTC. Translating it yields CAISEWGPGGYTF.

This sequence joins TRBV30 and TRBJ1-1; D is possibly TRBD1 (6 bases). Trimming cost V 5 bases and J 2 bases, with 12 bases left between them. The CDR3 is 13 amino acids. Germline V CDR1 and CDR2: GTSNPN, SVGIG (reference sequence). The DNA for the CDR3 is TGTGCCTGGTTGGGGACACCTAACACTGAAGCTTTCTTT. Amino acids: CAWLGTPNTEAFF.

The chain couples TRBV5-1 to TRBJ1-1; D gene ambiguous. V lost 7 bases, J lost 6 bases, and 16 bases lay in between. CDR3 length: 13 amino acids. Germline V CDR1 and CDR2: SGHRS, YFSETQ. DNA of the CDR3: TGCGCCAGCTCTTTTCGGTCCGGGGCTGAAGCTTTCTTT. It translates to CASSFRSGAEAFF.

This clone came up once. The rearrangement uses TRBV11-2 and TRBJ2-5; D call uncertain. V lost 3 bases and J lost 0, with 5 bases in between. Germline loops: CDR1 SGHAT, CDR2 FQNNGV. The CDR3 is 13 amino acids. In DNA, the CDR3 is TGTGCCAGCAGCTTCGGTTACCAAGAGACCCAGTACTTC. Translation: CASSFGYQETQYF.

The V call is TRBV25-1, the J call TRBJ2-5, with D maybe TRBD1 (5 bases). The CDR3 consists of 14 residues. From germline, CDR1 is MGHDK and CDR2 SYGVNS. Trimming stripped 3 bases from V and 5 bases from J, with 13 bases between. The chain's CDR3 is CASSEIRAAETQYF. The CDR3 region has the DNA TGTGCCAGCAGTGAGATCAGGGCGGCCGAGACCCAGTACTTC. The full variable domain, rest sourced from reference TRBV25-1 and TRBJ2-5, is EADIYQTPRYLVIGTGKKITLECSQTMGHDKMYWYQQDPGMELHLIHYSYGVNSTEKGDLSSESTVSRIRTEHFPLTLESARPSHTSQYLCASSEIRAAETQYFGPGTRLLVL.